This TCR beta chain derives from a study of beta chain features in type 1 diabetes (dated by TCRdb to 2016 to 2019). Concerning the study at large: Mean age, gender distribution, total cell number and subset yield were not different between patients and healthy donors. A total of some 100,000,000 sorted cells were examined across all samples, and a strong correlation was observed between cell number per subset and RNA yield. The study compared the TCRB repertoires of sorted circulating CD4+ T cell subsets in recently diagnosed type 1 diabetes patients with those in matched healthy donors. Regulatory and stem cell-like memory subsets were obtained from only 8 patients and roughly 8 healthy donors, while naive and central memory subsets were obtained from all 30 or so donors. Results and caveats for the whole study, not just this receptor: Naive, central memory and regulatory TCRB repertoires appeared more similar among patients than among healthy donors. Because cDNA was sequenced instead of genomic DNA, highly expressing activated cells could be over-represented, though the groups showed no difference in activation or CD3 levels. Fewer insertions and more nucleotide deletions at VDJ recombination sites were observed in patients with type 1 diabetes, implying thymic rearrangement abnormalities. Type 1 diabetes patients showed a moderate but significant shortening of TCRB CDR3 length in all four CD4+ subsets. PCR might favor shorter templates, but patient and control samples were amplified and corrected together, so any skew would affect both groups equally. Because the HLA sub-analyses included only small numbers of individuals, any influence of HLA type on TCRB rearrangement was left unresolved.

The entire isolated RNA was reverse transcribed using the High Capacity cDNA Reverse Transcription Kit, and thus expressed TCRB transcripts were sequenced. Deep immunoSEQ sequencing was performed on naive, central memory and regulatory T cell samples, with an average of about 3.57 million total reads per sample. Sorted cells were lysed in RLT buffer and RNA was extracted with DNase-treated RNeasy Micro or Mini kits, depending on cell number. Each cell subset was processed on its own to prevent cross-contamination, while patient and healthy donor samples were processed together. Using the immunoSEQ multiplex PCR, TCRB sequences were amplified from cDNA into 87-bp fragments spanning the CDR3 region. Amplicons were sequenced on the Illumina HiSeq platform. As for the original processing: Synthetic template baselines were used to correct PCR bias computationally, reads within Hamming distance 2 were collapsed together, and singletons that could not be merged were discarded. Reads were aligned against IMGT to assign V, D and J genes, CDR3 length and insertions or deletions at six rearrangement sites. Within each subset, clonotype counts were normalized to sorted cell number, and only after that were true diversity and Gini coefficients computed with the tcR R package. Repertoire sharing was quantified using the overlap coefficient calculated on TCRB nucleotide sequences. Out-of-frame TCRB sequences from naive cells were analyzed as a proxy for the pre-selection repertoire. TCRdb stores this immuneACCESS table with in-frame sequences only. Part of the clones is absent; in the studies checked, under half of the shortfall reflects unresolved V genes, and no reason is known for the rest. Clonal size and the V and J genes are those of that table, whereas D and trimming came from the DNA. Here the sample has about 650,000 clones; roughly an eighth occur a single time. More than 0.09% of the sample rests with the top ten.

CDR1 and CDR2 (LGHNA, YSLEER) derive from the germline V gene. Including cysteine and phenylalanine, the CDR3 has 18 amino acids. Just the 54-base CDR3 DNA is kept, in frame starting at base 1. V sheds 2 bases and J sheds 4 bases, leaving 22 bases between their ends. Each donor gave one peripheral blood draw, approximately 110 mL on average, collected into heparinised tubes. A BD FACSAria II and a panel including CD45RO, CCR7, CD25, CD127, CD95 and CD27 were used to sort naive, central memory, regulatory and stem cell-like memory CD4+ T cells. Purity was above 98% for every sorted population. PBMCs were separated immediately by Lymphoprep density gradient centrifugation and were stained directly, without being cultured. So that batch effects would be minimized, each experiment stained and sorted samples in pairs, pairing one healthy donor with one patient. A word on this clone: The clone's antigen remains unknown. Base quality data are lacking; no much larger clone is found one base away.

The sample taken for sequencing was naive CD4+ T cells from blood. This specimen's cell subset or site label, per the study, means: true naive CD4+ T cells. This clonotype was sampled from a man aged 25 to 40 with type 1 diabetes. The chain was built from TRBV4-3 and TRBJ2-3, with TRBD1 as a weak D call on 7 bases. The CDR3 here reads CASSQSVQGRSQADTQYF. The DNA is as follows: TGCGCCAGCAGCCAAAGCGTACAGGGGAGGTCCCAGGCAGATACGCAGTATTTT.